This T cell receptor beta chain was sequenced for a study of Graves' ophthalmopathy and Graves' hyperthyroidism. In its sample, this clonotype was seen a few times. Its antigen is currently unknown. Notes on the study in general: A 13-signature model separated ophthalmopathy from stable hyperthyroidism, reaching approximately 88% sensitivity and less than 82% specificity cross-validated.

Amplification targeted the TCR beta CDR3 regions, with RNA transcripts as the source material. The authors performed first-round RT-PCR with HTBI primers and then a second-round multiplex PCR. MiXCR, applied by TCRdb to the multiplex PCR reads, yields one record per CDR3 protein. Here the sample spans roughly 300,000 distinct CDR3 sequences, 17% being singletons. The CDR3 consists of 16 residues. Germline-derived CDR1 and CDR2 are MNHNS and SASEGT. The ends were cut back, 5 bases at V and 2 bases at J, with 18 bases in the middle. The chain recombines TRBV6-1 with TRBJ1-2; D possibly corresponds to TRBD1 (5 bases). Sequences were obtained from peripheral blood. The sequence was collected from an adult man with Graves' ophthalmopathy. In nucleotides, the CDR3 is TGTGCCAGCAGTCGGGACCTCTCTGGGGCCAACTATGGCTACACCTTC. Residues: CASSRDLSGANYGYTF.